This T cell receptor (beta chain) comes out of a study of CD8 T cells in Susac syndrome. Deletions cut 5 bases from V and 0 bases from J, with 14 bases between. The CDR3 totals 15 residues. Random hexamers were used to reverse transcribe about 0.45 to 1 ug of RNA. By means of immunoSEQ multiplex PCR, TCR beta CDR3 spanning 54 Vbeta and 13 Jbeta underwent amplification. TCRdb passed the immunoSEQ multiplex PCR reads through MiXCR, listing each CDR3 protein once. The data hold 170,000 or so distinct CDR3 sequences, with about 96% observed a single time. The genes are TRBV12-3 or TRBV12-4 and TRBJ2-7; either TRBD1 or TRBD2 may supply D (5 bases each). The source is a human donor with Susac syndrome. The sample comprised CD4+ T cells from PBMCs. In DNA, the CDR3 is TGTGCCAGCAGTCCAGGGAGAGCTAGCTCCTACGAGCAGTACTTC. Amino acid sequence: CASSPGRASSYEQYF.